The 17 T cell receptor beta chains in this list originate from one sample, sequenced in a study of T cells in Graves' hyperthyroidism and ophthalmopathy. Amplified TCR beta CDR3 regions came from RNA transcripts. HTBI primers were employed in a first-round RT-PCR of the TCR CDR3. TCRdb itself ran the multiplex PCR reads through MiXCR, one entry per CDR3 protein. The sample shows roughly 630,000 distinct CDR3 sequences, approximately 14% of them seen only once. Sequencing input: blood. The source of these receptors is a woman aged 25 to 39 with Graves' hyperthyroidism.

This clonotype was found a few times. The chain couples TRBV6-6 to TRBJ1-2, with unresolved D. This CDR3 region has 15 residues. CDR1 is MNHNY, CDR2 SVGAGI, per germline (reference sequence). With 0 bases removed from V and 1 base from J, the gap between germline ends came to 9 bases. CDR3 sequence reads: CASSYSGSFNYGYTF. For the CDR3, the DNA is TGTGCCAGCAGTTACTCGGGAAGCTTTAACTATGGCTACACCTTC.

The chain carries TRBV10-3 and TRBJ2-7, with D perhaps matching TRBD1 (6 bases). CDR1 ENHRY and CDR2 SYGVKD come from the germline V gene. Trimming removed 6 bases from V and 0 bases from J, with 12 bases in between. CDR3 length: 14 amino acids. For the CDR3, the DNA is TGTGCCATCAGGCCTTCAGGGGACTCCTACGAGCAGTACTTC. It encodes CAIRPSGDSYEQYF.

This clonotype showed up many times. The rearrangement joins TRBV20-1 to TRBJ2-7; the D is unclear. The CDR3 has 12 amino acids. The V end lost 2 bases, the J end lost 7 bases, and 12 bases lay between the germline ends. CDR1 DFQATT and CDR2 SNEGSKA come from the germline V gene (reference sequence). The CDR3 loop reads CSARHFLGEQYF. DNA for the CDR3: TGCAGTGCTAGACATTTCCTTGGGGAGCAGTACTTC.

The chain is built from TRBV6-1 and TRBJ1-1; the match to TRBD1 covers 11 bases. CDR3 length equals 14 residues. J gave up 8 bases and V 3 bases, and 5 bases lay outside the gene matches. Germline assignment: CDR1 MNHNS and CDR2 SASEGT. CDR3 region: CASSDPGTGGEAFF. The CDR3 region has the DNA TGTGCCAGCAGTGACCCCGGGACAGGGGGAGAAGCTTTCTTT.

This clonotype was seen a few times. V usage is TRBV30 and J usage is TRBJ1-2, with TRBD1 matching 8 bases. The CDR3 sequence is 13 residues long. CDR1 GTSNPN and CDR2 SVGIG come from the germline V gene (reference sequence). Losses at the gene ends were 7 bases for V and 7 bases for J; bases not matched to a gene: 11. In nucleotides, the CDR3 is TGTGCCTATAGGACAGGGAGTCCGGGTGGCTACACCTTC. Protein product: CAYRTGSPGGYTF.

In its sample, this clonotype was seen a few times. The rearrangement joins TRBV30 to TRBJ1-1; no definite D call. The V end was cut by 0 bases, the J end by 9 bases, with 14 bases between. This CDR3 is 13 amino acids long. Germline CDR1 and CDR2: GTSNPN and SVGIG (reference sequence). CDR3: CAWSVGGLVQAFF. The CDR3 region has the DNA TGTGCCTGGAGTGTAGGAGGGCTTGTTCAAGCTTTCTTT.

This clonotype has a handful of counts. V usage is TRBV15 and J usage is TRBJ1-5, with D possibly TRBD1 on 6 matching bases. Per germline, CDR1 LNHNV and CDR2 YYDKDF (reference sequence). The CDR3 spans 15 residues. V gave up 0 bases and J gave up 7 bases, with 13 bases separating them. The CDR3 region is CATSRDSTGLQPQHF. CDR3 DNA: TGTGCCACCAGCAGAGATTCCACAGGGCTACAGCCCCAGCATTTT. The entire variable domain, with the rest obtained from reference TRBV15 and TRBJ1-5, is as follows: DAMVIQNPRYQVTQFGKPVTLSCSQTLNHNVMYWYQQKSSQAPKLLFHYYDKDFNNEADTPDNFQSRRPNTSFCFLDIRSPGLGDTAMYLCATSRDSTGLQPQHFGDGTRLSIL.

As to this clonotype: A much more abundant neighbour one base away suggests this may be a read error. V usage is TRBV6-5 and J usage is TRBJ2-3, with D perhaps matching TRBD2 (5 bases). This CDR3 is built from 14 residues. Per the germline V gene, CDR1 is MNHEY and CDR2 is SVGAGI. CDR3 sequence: CASSYWASTDAQYF. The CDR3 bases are TGTGCCAGCAGTTACTGGGCTAGCACAGATGCGCAGTATTTT.

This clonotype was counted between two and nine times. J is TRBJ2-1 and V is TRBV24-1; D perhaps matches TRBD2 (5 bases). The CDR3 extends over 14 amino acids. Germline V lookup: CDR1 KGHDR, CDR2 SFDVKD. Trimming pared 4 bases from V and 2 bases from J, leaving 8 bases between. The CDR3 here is CATSDPGAYNEQFF. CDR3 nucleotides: TGTGCCACCAGTGACCCCGGGGCCTACAATGAGCAGTTCTTC.

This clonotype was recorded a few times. CDR3 sequence: CASSRGGGGEQYF. The CDR3 region has the DNA TGTGCCAGCTCCAGGGGGGGGGGGGGCGAGCAGTACTTC. V usage is TRBV6-1 and J usage is TRBJ2-7; D is tentatively TRBD1 or TRBD2 (7 bases each). In germline, CDR1 is MNHNS, CDR2 SASEGT. The CDR3 covers 13 residues. Trimming removed 8 bases from V and 6 bases from J, with 17 bases in between.

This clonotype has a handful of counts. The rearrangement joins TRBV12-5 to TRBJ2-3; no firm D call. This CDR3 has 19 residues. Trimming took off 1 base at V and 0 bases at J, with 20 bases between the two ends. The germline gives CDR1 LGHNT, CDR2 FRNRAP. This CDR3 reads CASGLGTGWQQPSTDTQYF. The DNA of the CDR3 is TGTGCTAGTGGTTTGGGTACGGGTTGGCAGCAGCCAAGCACAGATACGCAGTATTTT.

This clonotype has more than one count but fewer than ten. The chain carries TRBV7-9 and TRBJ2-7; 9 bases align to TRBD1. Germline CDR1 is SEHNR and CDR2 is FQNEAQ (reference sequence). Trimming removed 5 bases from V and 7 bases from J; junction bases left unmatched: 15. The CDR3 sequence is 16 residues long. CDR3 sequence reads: CASSPNPGQGSWEQYF. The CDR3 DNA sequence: TGTGCCAGCAGCCCAAACCCGGGACAGGGTTCTTGGGAGCAGTACTTC.

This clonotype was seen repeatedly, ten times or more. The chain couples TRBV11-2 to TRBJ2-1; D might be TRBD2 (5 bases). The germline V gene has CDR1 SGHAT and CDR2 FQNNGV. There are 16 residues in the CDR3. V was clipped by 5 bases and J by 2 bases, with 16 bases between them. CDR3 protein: CASSPLRARTYNEQFF. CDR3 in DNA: TGTGCCAGCAGCCCCTTGAGGGCCCGTACCTACAATGAGCAGTTCTTC. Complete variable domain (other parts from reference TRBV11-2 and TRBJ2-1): EAGVAQSPRYKIIEKRQSVAFWCNPISGHATLYWYQQILGQGPKLLIQFQNNGVVDDSQLPKDRFSAERLKGVDSTLKIQPAKLEDSAVYLCASSPLRARTYNEQFFGPGTRLTVL.

The CDR3 is CASRATHATNEKLFF. DNA of the CDR3: TGTGCCAGCAGAGCTACACATGCAACTAATGAAAAACTGTTTTTT. The chain has TRBV6-1 and TRBJ1-4, with D unclear. From germline, CDR1 is MNHNS and CDR2 SASEGT. V lost 6 bases to trimming and J lost 0 bases, with 11 bases between them. This CDR3 comprises 15 residues.

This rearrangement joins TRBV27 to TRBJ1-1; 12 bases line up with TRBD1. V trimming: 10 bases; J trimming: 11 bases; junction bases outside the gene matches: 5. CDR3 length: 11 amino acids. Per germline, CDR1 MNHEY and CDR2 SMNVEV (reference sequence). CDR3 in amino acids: CAIGTGGMAFF. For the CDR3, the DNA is TGTGCCATCGGGACAGGGGGCATGGCTTTCTTT.

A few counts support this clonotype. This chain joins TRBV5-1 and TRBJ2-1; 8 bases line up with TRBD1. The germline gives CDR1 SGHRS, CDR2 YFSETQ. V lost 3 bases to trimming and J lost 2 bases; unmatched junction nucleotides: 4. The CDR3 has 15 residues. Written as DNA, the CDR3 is TGCGCCAGCAGCTGGGGGACAGGCACCTACAATGAGCAGTTCTTC. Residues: CASSWGTGTYNEQFF.

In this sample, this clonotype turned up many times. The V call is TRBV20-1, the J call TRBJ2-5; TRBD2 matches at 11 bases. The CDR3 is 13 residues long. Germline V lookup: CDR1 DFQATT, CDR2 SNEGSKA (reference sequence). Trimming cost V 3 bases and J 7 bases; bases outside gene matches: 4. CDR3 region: CSARGLAEGTQYF. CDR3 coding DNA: TGCAGTGCTAGGGGACTAGCGGAAGGGACCCAGTACTTC.